Sequencing of this T cell receptor (beta chain) was carried out in a study of T cell responses to AZD1222 COVID-19 vaccine. Of note for this clone: Its antigen is as yet unknown.

With V trimmed by 1 base and J by 8 bases, 12 bases remained unmatched. Per the germline V gene, CDR1 is SGHVS and CDR2 is FQNEAQ. The CDR3 totals 16 residues. Notes on the study in general: Mostly white British, mostly female donors; authors suggested clonal diversity may be underestimated. Baseline serostatus was positive in only five to seven AZD1222 recipients.

Profiling relied on immunoSEQ multiplex PCR, and the TCRdb table lists in-frame clones only, not all of them. This repertoire shows around 100,000 clones, around 90% found once; its top ten account for 1.5% to 2%. Sample: peripheral blood, taken on day 0 of AZD1222 vaccination. The V call is TRBV7-8, the J call TRBJ1-2; 8 positions agree with TRBD1. The source of this sequence is an adult in good health. The CDR3 protein is CASSLGGSGQVYGYTF. The CDR3 nucleotides read TGTGCCAGCAGCTTAGGAGGCTCGGGACAGGTTTACGGCTACACCTTC.